Listed below are T cell receptor beta chains from one sample, sequenced in a study of cytomegalovirus exposure and HLA in healthy donors. This table comes from immunoSEQ multiplex PCR, and its TCRdb copy is limited to in-frame clones, with some not included. Seen here are about 160,000 clones, about four fifths observed once, and the top ten hold less than 15%. Sequencing used PBMCs. Receptor source: a woman aged 50 to 65 in good health and CMV-seronegative. The CDR3 runs from the conserved cysteine through the conserved F or W. The order of the fields is J gene, V gene, CDR3 length, D gene, CDR3 DNA, CDR3 protein. The D gene is left open where the match is weak.

TRBJ2-1,TRBV4-3,16,TRBD1,TGCGCCAGCAGCCAAGATACAGGGGGGCCCTACAATGAGCAGTTCTTC,CASSQDTGGPYNEQFF
TRBJ1-1,TRBV10-3,17,TRBD1,TGTGCCATCAGTCCTTTATGGACAGGGCTCATGAACACTGAAGCTTTCTTT,CAISPLWTGLMNTEAFF
TRBJ2-5,TRBV5-4,17,TRBD2,TGTGCCAGCAGCTTGGTATTAACTAGCGGAGGGGTAGAGACCCAGTACTTC,CASSLVLTSGGVETQYF
TRBJ1-6,TRBV6-1,15,-,TGTGCCAGCAGTGACCTCAGCCGGGGGAGTTCACCCCTCCACTTT,CASSDLSRGSSPLHF
TRBJ2-2,TRBV11-2,15,-,TGTGCCAGCAGCTTAAATCCCGGGAGTTTAGGGGAGCTGTTTTTT,CASSLNPGSLGELFF
TRBJ1-1,TRBV7-3,14,-,TGTGCCAGCAGCTTGGACGGGATGAACACTGAAGCTTTCTTT,CASSLDGMNTEAFF
TRBJ2-5,TRBV4-1,15,TRBD2,TGCGCCAGCAGCCATAGTCCGGGGGGGCGAGAGACCCAGTACTTC,CASSHSPGGRETQYF
TRBJ2-3,TRBV19,19,-,TGTGCCAGTAGCACGGAGGGCCTCGCCGCGGCTTTTAGCACAGATACGCAGTATTTT,CASSTEGLAAAFSTDTQYF
TRBJ2-7,TRBV7-2,15,TRBD2,TGTGCCAGCGCCGGGGGGACGCAAAGGTCCTACGAGCAGTACTTC,CASAGGTQRSYEQYF
TRBJ2-3,TRBV6-6,14,-,TGTGCCAGCAGTTCCAGCGGGAGCACAGATACGCAGTATTTT,CASSSSGSTDTQYF
TRBJ2-1,TRBV5-1,13,-,TGCGCCAGCAGCCCTAAACTAGTCCATGAGCAGTTCTTC,CASSPKLVHEQFF
TRBJ1-1,TRBV19,14,TRBD1,TGTGCCAGTGCTACAGGGGGCGGCGTCACTGAAGCTTTCTTT,CASATGGGVTEAFF
TRBJ2-1,TRBV4-3,15,TRBD2,TGCGCCAGCTCGGGACTACTGCGGGCTTACAATGAGCAGTTCTTC,CASSGLLRAYNEQFF
TRBJ2-3,TRBV28,18,TRBD2,TGTGCCAGCAGCCGGGGACTAGCGGGGGGGCAAGGTAGAGATACGCAGTATTTT,CASSRGLAGGQGRDTQYF
TRBJ2-1,TRBV19,13,-,TGTGCCAGTAGTATTCAGGGTCCCAATGAGCAGTTCTTC,CASSIQGPNEQFF
TRBJ2-5,TRBV9,14,TRBD2,TGTGCCAGCAGCGTAGGAGCGGGGCAGGAGACCCAGTACTTC,CASSVGAGQETQYF
TRBJ2-5,TRBV7-7,14,-,TGTGCCAGCAGCTTAGGAGGAGGTCAAGAGACCCAGTACTTC,CASSLGGGQETQYF
TRBJ2-7,TRBV19,11,-,TGTGCCAGTAGTACCCAGCGGTCTCGGGGATTC,CASSTQRSRGF
TRBJ2-7,TRBV28,15,TRBD2,TGTGCCAGCAGCGGCCCGGGACTAGCGTACTACGAGCAGTACTTC,CASSGPGLAYYEQYF